A selection of T cell receptor beta chains follows, all from one sample in a study of CD8+ T cells in alopecia areata. Produced via immunoSEQ multiplex PCR; TCRdb's table is partial and in-frame only. Among some 88,000 clones listed, about 44% were seen once. This specimen was CD8+ T cells sorted from blood, taken at week 24, from a patient treated with tofacitinib. All receptors come from a human donor with alopecia areata. The CDR3 runs from the conserved cysteine through the conserved F or W. D genes are given only for firm matches. Only part of the rows carry a size: once, few, many, or a class if the clone is expanded.

TRBJ2-7	TRBV18	-	few	TGTGCCAGCTCACCACGGGACAACCCCTACGAGCAGTACTTC	CASSPRDNPYEQYF
TRBJ2-7	TRBV25-1	TRBD2	few	TGTGCCAGCAGGACGGACGTTAGCGCGGGGTGGGAGGGCGAGCAGTACTTC	CASRTDVSAGWEGEQYF
TRBJ1-1	TRBV29-1	-	-	TGCAGCGTTATGACAGGATACACTGAAGCTTTCTTT	CSVMTGYTEAFF
TRBJ1-5	TRBV30	TRBD1	-	TGTGCCTGGAGTCACGGACAGGACAATCAGCCCCAGCATTTT	CAWSHGQDNQPQHF
TRBJ2-7	TRBV5-1	-	-	TGCGCCAGCAGCTTGGAGGCAGGCTCCTACGAGCAGTACTTC	CASSLEAGSYEQYF
TRBJ1-1	TRBV14	-	few	TGTGCCAGCAGCCAACCAACAGGGCAGTTCACTGAAGCTTTCTTT	CASSQPTGQFTEAFF
TRBJ2-7	TRBV29-1	-	few	TGCAGCGTTGAAGGGGGGGACCTACTCTACGAGCAGTACTTC	CSVEGGDLLYEQYF
TRBJ2-7	TRBV29-1	-	-	TGCAGCGTTTATGAATCATACGAGCAGTACTTC	CSVYESYEQYF
TRBJ1-1	TRBV7-3	-	-	TGTGCCAGCAGGCGGCTCCCAGGGACCCCTGAAGCTTTCTTT	CASRRLPGTPEAFF
TRBJ2-5	TRBV11-2	TRBD2	few	TGTGCCAGCAGCCAAAGCAGCGGGAGGGCCCCAACCCAGTACTTC	CASSQSSGRAPTQYF
TRBJ2-3	TRBV7-2	-	-	TGTGCCAGCAGCTTAGCGTCGCGAAAGGGCGATACGCAGTATTTT	CASSLASRKGDTQYF
TRBJ2-3	TRBV29-1	-	-	TGCAGCGTTGCGGGGTTCCTAGATACGCAGTATTTT	CSVAGFLDTQYF
TRBJ2-1	TRBV19	-	-	TGTGCCAGTAGTATTACAGGGCAGAGCTCCTACAATGAGCAGTTCTTC	CASSITGQSSYNEQFF
TRBJ1-2	TRBV7-9	-	few	TGTGCCAGCAGCCCATCAGGTGTGGGCCATGGCTACACCTTC	CASSPSGVGHGYTF
TRBJ2-7	TRBV7-8	-	few	TGTGCCAGCAGCTTTTTACGAGGAGTTACGGACGAGCAGTACTTC	CASSFLRGVTDEQYF
TRBJ2-7	TRBV28	-	-	TGTGCCACATCCACTCCCGCCGAAAACGAGCAGTACTTC	CATSTPAENEQYF
TRBJ2-2	TRBV6-4	-	-	TGTGCCAGCAGTGACGACGAAAACACCGGGGAGCTGTTTTTT	CASSDDENTGELFF
TRBJ1-1	TRBV9	-	-	TGTGCCAGCAGCGCCGCCCCACGGGGCACTGAAGCTTTCTTT	CASSAAPRGTEAFF
TRBJ2-7	TRBV7-8	-	-	TGTGCCAGCACATTACAGGGATCGGGCCACGAGCAGTACTTC	CASTLQGSGHEQYF
TRBJ2-7	TRBV7-9	TRBD2	few	TGTGCCAGCAGCCCGGAGGGGGGACTAGCGCGTTACGAGCAGTACTTC	CASSPEGGLARYEQYF
TRBJ1-1	TRBV30	-	few	TGTGCCTGGAGTGTAGGGGGGCTGGCCCTTGAAGCTTTCTTT	CAWSVGGLALEAFF
TRBJ2-7	TRBV11-1	-	-	TGTGCCAGCAGCCAGGACCTGGGGGCTGCTGCCTACGAGCAGTACTTC	CASSQDLGAAAYEQYF
TRBJ2-1	TRBV19	TRBD2	few	TGTGCCAGTTGGGGACTAGCGGGAGATGAGCAGTTCTTC	CASWGLAGDEQFF
TRBJ1-5	TRBV5-1	-	-	TGCGCCAGCAGCTTGGAGGGCTCGAATCAGCCCCAGCATTTT	CASSLEGSNQPQHF